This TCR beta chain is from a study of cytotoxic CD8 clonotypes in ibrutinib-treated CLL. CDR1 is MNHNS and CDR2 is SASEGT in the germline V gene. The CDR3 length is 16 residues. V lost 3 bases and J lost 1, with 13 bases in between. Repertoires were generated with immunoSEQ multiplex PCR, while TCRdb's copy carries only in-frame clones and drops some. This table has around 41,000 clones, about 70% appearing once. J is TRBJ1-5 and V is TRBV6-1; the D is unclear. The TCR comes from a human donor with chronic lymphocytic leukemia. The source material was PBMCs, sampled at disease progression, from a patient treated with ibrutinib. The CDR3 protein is CASSEEGWGSNQPQHF. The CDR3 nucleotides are TGTGCCAGCAGTGAGGAGGGTTGGGGAAGCAATCAGCCCCAGCATTTT.